The 3 T cell receptor beta chains below all came from one sample that was sequenced in a study of blood T cells in healthy people across ages. Together with a sample-barcoded 5' primer, a J-beta primer mix was included in a second PCR lasting roughly 6 to 12 cycles. TCRdb reanalysed the 5' RACE reads using MiXCR and keeps one entry per CDR3 protein. The sample holds some 760,000 distinct CDR3 sequences, approximately 25% seen once. This same sample was also taken into another study, of T cells of mothers and their children.

Sequenced: blood. The receptor set was obtained from a boy aged 5-17 years in good health.

The chain is built from TRBV7-2 and TRBJ2-3, with 7 bases lining up with TRBD2. The CDR3 loop spans 17 amino acids. CDR1 and CDR2 from the germline V gene are SGHTA and FQGNSA. V was pared by 1 base and J by 3 bases, with 10 bases of the junction left unmatched. In DNA form, the CDR3 reads TGTGCCAGCAGCTTAGATCTCGGCGGGAGTAGGACAGATACGCAGTATTTT. Translated, it gives CASSLDLGGSRTDTQYF.

The chain is built from TRBV29-1 and TRBJ2-7; no firm D call. The CDR3 length is 12 residues. The germline V gene has CDR1 SQVTM and CDR2 ANQGSEA. The CDR3 here is CSTGASSYEQYF. The CDR3 DNA follows: TGCAGTACGGGCGCGAGCTCCTACGAGCAGTACTTC.

This clonotype was seen just once. The chain is built from TRBV6-2 or TRBV6-3 and TRBJ2-1; D remains unclear. Trimming removed 7 bases from V and 1 base from J, with 11 bases in between. The CDR3 consists of 14 residues. Germline V gene sequence: CDR1 MNHEY, CDR2 SVGEGT. The CDR3 DNA is TGTGCCAGCAATGAAGGGCCATCCTACAATGAGCAGTTCTTC. Its translation is CASNEGPSYNEQFF.